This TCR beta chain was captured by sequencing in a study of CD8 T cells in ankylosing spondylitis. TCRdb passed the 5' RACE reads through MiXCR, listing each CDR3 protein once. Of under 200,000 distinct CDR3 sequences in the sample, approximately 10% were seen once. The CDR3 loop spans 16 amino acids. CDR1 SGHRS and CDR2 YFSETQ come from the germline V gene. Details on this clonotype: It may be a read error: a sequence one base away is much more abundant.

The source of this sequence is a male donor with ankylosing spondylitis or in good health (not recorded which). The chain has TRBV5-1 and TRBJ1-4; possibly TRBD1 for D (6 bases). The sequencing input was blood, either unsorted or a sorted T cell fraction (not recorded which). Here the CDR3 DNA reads TGCGCCAGCAGCGGAAGTCAGGGGCACTTTAATGAAACACTGTTTTTT. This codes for CASSGSQGHFNETLFF.